Shown below are 28 T cell receptor beta chains from a single sample sequenced in a study of blood T cell repertoires in COVID-19. This table comes from immunoSEQ multiplex PCR, and its TCRdb copy is limited to in-frame clones, with some not included. The sample contains nearly 95,000 clones, around 74% of which appear only once. Material: peripheral blood. These receptors all stem from a man aged 65-85 years with COVID-19, enrolled during active disease.

In this sample, this clone turned up a few times. The chain uses TRBV29-1 and TRBJ2-3; TRBD2 agrees at 12 bases. The J segment lost 2 bases and the V segment lost 7 bases, leaving 1 base of the junction unmatched. The germline CDR1 and CDR2 sequences are SQVTM and ANQGSEA. This CDR3 spans 13 amino acids. CDR3 residues: CSASGRVTDTQYF. The CDR3 DNA follows: TGCAGCGCTAGCGGGAGGGTCACAGATACGCAGTATTTT.

The rearrangement links TRBV28 to TRBJ2-7; 8 positions match TRBD2. The CDR3 has 16 amino acids. Germline lookup yields CDR1 MDHEN and CDR2 SYDVKM. J was trimmed by 1 base and V by 6 bases; bases with no gene match: 11. This CDR3 reads CASSFTLAGLSYEQYF. CDR3 nucleotides: TGTGCCAGCAGCTTCACCCTAGCGGGCCTATCCTACGAGCAGTACTTC.

The rearrangement joins TRBV2 to TRBJ2-2, with TRBD2 identical over 10 bases. Per germline, CDR1 SNHLY and CDR2 FYNNEI. The ends lost 4 bases at V and 7 bases at J; junction bases unmatched: 6. This CDR3 region has 15 residues. The CDR3 loop is CASSGGGTSDGELFF. The CDR3 region has the DNA TGTGCCAGCAGTGGAGGGGGGACTAGCGACGGGGAGCTGTTTTTT.

CDR3: CASSLQQGTEAFF. The CDR3 nucleotides read TGTGCCAGCAGTTTACAGCAGGGCACTGAAGCTTTCTTT. The V call is TRBV7-3, the J call TRBJ1-1, with a weak D call TRBD1 (5 bases). The CDR3 length is 13 residues. The ends were cut back, 6 bases at V and 4 bases at J, with 12 bases in the middle. From germline, CDR1 is SGHTA and CDR2 FQGTGA.

The rearrangement joins TRBV4-1 to TRBJ1-5; TRBD1 agrees at 7 bases. Germline values: CDR1 MGHRA, CDR2 YSYEKL. This CDR3 comprises 15 residues. V lost 2 bases, J lost 2 bases, and 3 bases stayed unmatched. The DNA for the CDR3 is TGCGCCAGCAGCCAATCCGGACAGGGCAATCAGCCCCAGCATTTT. It specifies CASSQSGQGNQPQHF.

Only a few counts were recorded for this clone. The rearrangement links TRBV18 to TRBJ1-5; D call uncertain. Trimming stripped 3 bases from V and 0 bases from J, with 6 bases between. Germline CDR1 is KGHSH and CDR2 is LQKENI. The length of the CDR3 is 14 residues. This CDR3 reads CASSPGNSNQPQHF. The DNA for the CDR3 is TGTGCCAGCTCACCGGGCAATAGCAATCAGCCCCAGCATTTT.

The chain has TRBV7-8 and TRBJ1-2, with TRBD1 identical over 10 bases. CDR1 is SGHVS, CDR2 FQNEAQ, per germline. This CDR3 contains 15 residues. V gave up 2 bases and J gave up 8 bases; unmatched junction bases: 8. This CDR3 is CASSLLRQGARGYTF. CDR3 sequence (DNA): TGTGCCAGCAGCTTATTGAGACAGGGGGCGCGGGGCTACACCTTC.

This sequence joins TRBV5-4 and TRBJ1-1; D is unresolved. The germline CDR1 and CDR2 sequences are SGHNT and YYREEE (reference sequence). The CDR3 runs 14 residues. The V gene lost 6 bases and the J gene lost 3 bases, with 15 bases spanning the gap. The DNA of the CDR3 is TGTGCCAGCACCAGATCCTTGGCGGACACTGAAGCTTTCTTT. Translated: CASTRSLADTEAFF.

The rearrangement uses TRBV6-2 or TRBV6-3 and TRBJ2-2, with 11 bases lining up with TRBD2. Germline CDR1 and CDR2: MNHEY and SVGEGT. V shed 5 bases and J 6 bases; nucleotides not matched to a gene: 11. This CDR3 spans 17 amino acids. The CDR3 loop reads CASSVSGRAILPGELFF. The DNA of the CDR3 is TGTGCCAGCAGTGTTAGCGGGAGGGCCATTTTACCCGGGGAGCTGTTTTTT.

This chain joins TRBV6-5 and TRBJ1-5, with D perhaps matching TRBD1 (6 bases). The germline gives CDR1 MNHEY, CDR2 SVGAGI. With 6 bases removed from V and 4 bases from J, the gap between germline ends came to 16 bases. The CDR3 has 15 residues. CDR3 nucleotide sequence: TGTGCCAGCAGAAGGGACTACAGGGAAAATCAGCCCCAGCATTTT. This codes for CASRRDYRENQPQHF.

J is TRBJ2-1 and V is TRBV27, with 14 bases that match TRBD2. CDR1 and CDR2 (germline): MNHEY, SMNVEV (reference sequence). V gave up 1 base and J gave up 7 bases; unmatched junction bases: 6. The CDR3 consists of 17 residues. CDR3 in amino acids: CASSLWSGTSGRNEQFF. Here the CDR3 DNA reads TGTGCCAGCAGTTTATGGTCCGGGACTAGCGGGAGAAATGAGCAGTTCTTC.

The rearrangement links TRBV7-2 to TRBJ2-5, with D maybe TRBD1 (6 bases). V was pared by 1 base and J by 5 bases, with 11 bases between. The germline V gene has CDR1 SGHTA and CDR2 FQGNSA. The CDR3 length is 14 residues. The CDR3 is CASSLVKQGETQYF. Written as DNA, the CDR3 is TGTGCCAGCAGCTTAGTCAAGCAGGGGGAGACCCAGTACTTC.

The chain joins TRBV25-1 to TRBJ2-3; 11 nucleotides agree with TRBD2. The CDR3 extends over 15 amino acids. V shed 5 bases and J 4 bases; nucleotides not matched to a gene: 5. Germline V gene lookup returns CDR1 MGHDK and CDR2 SYGVNS. The DNA of the CDR3 is TGTGCCAGCAGTCTAGCGGGAGGAGGGGCAGATACGCAGTATTTT. It encodes CASSLAGGGADTQYF.

This chain joins TRBV5-1 and TRBJ2-7; 10 bases line up with TRBD1. The CDR3 spans 16 residues. CDR1 and CDR2 from the germline V gene are SGHRS and YFSETQ. After removal of 7 bases from V and 1 base from J, the junction contained 11 bases not matched to a gene. The CDR3: CASALLGTGASYEQYF. DNA for the CDR3: TGCGCCAGCGCGTTACTGGGGACAGGGGCTTCCTACGAGCAGTACTTC.

The rearrangement uses TRBV9 and TRBJ2-1, with D unclear. V lost 4 bases, J lost 1 base, and 12 bases lay in between. Germline-derived CDR1 and CDR2 are SGDLS and YYNGEE. The CDR3 runs to 15 residues. The CDR3 reads CASSTDPGSYNEQFF. DNA of the CDR3: TGTGCCAGCAGCACAGATCCTGGGTCCTACAATGAGCAGTTCTTC.

The chain carries TRBV27 and TRBJ2-1, with D perhaps TRBD1 (6 bases). Trimming stripped 5 bases from V and 0 bases from J, with 11 bases between. This CDR3 contains 15 residues. Germline V CDR1 and CDR2: MNHEY, SMNVEV (reference sequence). CDR3 bases: TGTGCCAGCAGTACCGAAGGGGGCTCCTACAATGAGCAGTTCTTC. This codes for CASSTEGGSYNEQFF.

The chain couples TRBV30 to TRBJ1-2; D is possibly TRBD1 (5 bases). This CDR3 has 13 amino acids. Germline loops: CDR1 GTSNPN, CDR2 SVGIG (reference sequence). The V gene lost 3 bases and the J gene lost 6 bases, with 14 bases spanning the gap. The CDR3 loop reads CAWRQGWVDGYTF. The CDR3 DNA sequence: TGTGCCTGGAGGCAGGGTTGGGTTGATGGCTACACCTTC.

The rearrangement uses TRBV6-5 and TRBJ2-1, with D possibly matching TRBD1 (6 bases). CDR1 and CDR2 from the germline V gene are MNHEY and SVGAGI. The CDR3 is made up of 14 amino acids. Trimming cost V 4 bases and J 9 bases, with 16 bases left between them. The CDR3 coding sequence is TGTGCCAGCAGTTTCGACAGGTTCGATGGTGAGCAGTTCTTC. Translated: CASSFDRFDGEQFF.

V is TRBV28 and J is TRBJ1-1; no clear D. CDR3 length: 14 residues. Trimming shortened V by 9 bases and J by 7 bases, and 21 bases separated the two germline ends. The V gene's germline CDR1 is MDHEN and CDR2 SYDVKM. This CDR3 reads CASIPRNPILEAFF. The CDR3 bases are TGTGCCAGTATACCGCGAAATCCCATACTTGAAGCTTTCTTT.

This rearrangement joins TRBV7-9 to TRBJ2-7; D is uncertain. Germline V gives CDR1 SEHNR, CDR2 FQNEAQ (reference sequence). Trimming removed 5 bases at V and 7 bases at J, with 12 bases between. The length of the CDR3 is 12 residues. The CDR3 DNA reads as TGTGCCAGCAGCATTGACTTGGCGGAGCAGTACTTC. It is translated as CASSIDLAEQYF.

V usage is TRBV2 and J usage is TRBJ2-7; 7 bases align to TRBD1. V gave up 4 bases and J gave up 0 bases; unmatched junction bases: 6. From germline, CDR1 is SNHLY and CDR2 FYNNEI. The CDR3 is 15 amino acids. Here the CDR3 reads CASSADRASSYEQYF. In DNA form, the CDR3 reads TGTGCCAGCAGTGCCGACAGGGCAAGCTCCTACGAGCAGTACTTC.

The rearrangement joins TRBV6-5 to TRBJ2-7; D remains unclear. V lost 2 bases to trimming and J lost 5 bases, with 19 bases between them. Germline-derived CDR1 and CDR2 are MNHEY and SVGAGI. The CDR3 covers 16 residues. Written as DNA, the CDR3 is TGTGCCAGCAGTTACAAAACAGTGACCTCTTTCCACGAGCAGTACTTC. It codes for CASSYKTVTSFHEQYF.

The rearrangement uses TRBV19 and TRBJ1-5; 11 nucleotides line up with TRBD1. The germline CDR1 and CDR2 sequences are LNHDA and SQIVND (reference sequence). V shed 6 bases, J shed 6 bases, and the junction held 7 bases outside the gene matches. This CDR3 is built from 15 residues. The CDR3 protein is CASRRTGGVGQPQHF. In DNA, the CDR3 is TGTGCCAGTAGGAGGACAGGGGGCGTTGGTCAGCCCCAGCATTTT.

This clone was found a few times. This chain joins TRBV5-1 and TRBJ2-7; the D gene is possibly TRBD1 (5 bases). Trimming took 2 bases from V and 5 from J, leaving 11 bases between them. This CDR3 is 13 amino acids long. CDR1 and CDR2 from the germline V gene are SGHRS and YFSETQ. The CDR3 sequence is CASSLQVAHEQYF. CDR3 bases: TGCGCCAGCAGCTTACAGGTGGCCCACGAGCAGTACTTC.

This clone was observed once. The genes are TRBV6-5 and TRBJ2-5, with 8 bases that match TRBD1. J lost 3 bases, V lost 6 bases, and 6 bases had no gene match. The germline V gene has CDR1 MNHEY and CDR2 SVGAGI. The CDR3 is 14 residues long. As DNA, the CDR3 is TGTGCCAGCAGACCCGGACAGGGAGAAGAGACCCAGTACTTC. This encodes CASRPGQGEETQYF.

V is TRBV5-4 and J is TRBJ1-3; 7 bases are shared with TRBD1. J gave up 1 base and V 2 bases, and 3 bases lay outside the gene matches. The CDR3 consists of 15 residues. The germline CDR1 and CDR2 sequences are SGHNT and YYREEE (reference sequence). CDR3: CASSFRGESGNTIYF. CDR3 DNA: TGTGCCAGCAGCTTCAGGGGGGAATCTGGAAACACCATATATTTT.

The J gene is TRBJ2-7, the V gene TRBV5-1; tentative D call: TRBD1 (5 bases). V dropped 0 bases and J dropped 4 bases, with 14 bases sitting between them. In germline, CDR1 is SGHRS, CDR2 YFSETQ. This CDR3 spans 15 amino acids. This CDR3 reads CASSLEGNTNYEQYF. Written as DNA, the CDR3 is TGCGCCAGCAGCTTGGAGGGGAATACAAATTACGAGCAGTACTTC.

This clone turned up a few times. The J gene is TRBJ2-2, the V gene TRBV6-5, with 10 positions matching TRBD1. Germline V gene sequence: CDR1 MNHEY, CDR2 SVGAGI. Trimming cost V 2 bases and J 7 bases; bases outside gene matches: 7. The CDR3 has 16 amino acids. Written as DNA, the CDR3 is TGTGCCAGCAGTTACGAGGGACAGGGGCGCGGCGGGGAGCTGTTTTTT. Its protein is CASSYEGQGRGGELFF.